The next 11 T cell receptor beta chains were all read from a single sample in a study of T cell clones after liver transplantation. TCRdb's copy holds only in-frame clones and misses some; the assay was immunoSEQ multiplex PCR. The sample lists tens of thousands of clones; roughly 80% were seen once. Sequenced here: CD4+ T cells from blood, sampled 12 months after liver transplant. These TCRs come from a human patient who received a liver transplant. The graft donor may have given rise to some T cells.

The sample holds one count of this clone. The chain carries TRBV6-5 and TRBJ2-5; 7 nucleotides match TRBD2. This CDR3 spans 14 amino acids. J was trimmed by 7 bases and V by 10 bases; bases with no gene match: 15. Per germline, CDR1 MNHEY and CDR2 SVGAGI. CDR3 DNA: TGTGCCACCCTCCGACGGGACCGCGGGGGGACCCAGTACTTC. Translated, it gives CATLRRDRGGTQYF.

The J gene is TRBJ1-2, the V gene TRBV28; D remains ambiguous. V gave up 5 bases and J gave up 2 bases, with 12 bases separating them. The length of the CDR3 is 14 residues. Germline CDR1 is MDHEN and CDR2 is SYDVKM. The CDR3: CASSPWTGNYGYTF. DNA for the CDR3: TGTGCCAGCAGTCCGTGGACGGGGAACTATGGCTACACCTTC.

The chain uses TRBV28 and TRBJ1-2, with 9 bases fitting TRBD1. With 8 bases clipped from V and 4 bases from J, the junction kept 5 bases outside the gene matches. The CDR3 contains 13 residues. The germline gives CDR1 MDHEN, CDR2 SYDVKM. CDR3 sequence reads: CASSQGARYGYTF. The CDR3 nucleotides are TGTGCCAGCTCACAGGGGGCACGCTATGGCTACACCTTC.

This clone was seen more than once but under ten times. The chain joins TRBV30 to TRBJ1-2; D is unresolved. V was shortened by 1 base and J by 7 bases, with 16 bases between the two germline ends. This CDR3 region has 14 residues. CDR1 and CDR2 from the germline V gene are GTSNPN and SVGIG (reference sequence). The CDR3 region is CAWSALRTGLGYTF. DNA for the CDR3: TGTGCCTGGAGTGCCCTGAGGACTGGACTTGGCTACACCTTC.

V and J are TRBV28 and TRBJ2-7, with 8 positions matching TRBD1. CDR1 is MDHEN and CDR2 is SYDVKM in the germline V gene. With 3 bases clipped from V and 2 bases from J, the junction kept 0 bases outside the gene matches. This CDR3 region has 13 residues. The CDR3 DNA reads as TGTGCCAGCAGTTTGACAGGGGCCTACGAGCAGTACTTC. This gives the protein CASSLTGAYEQYF.

Of note for this clone: The same CDR3 can be traced to other DNA sequences in this sample. V usage is TRBV19 and J usage is TRBJ2-5; D is unclear. The CDR3 runs 13 residues. Trimming removed 3 bases from V and 1 base from J, with 6 bases in between. Germline V gene lookup returns CDR1 LNHDA and CDR2 SQIVND (reference sequence). The CDR3 DNA reads TGTGCCAGTAGTATTCGAGTCCAAGAGACCCAGTACTTC. This encodes CASSIRVQETQYF.

The chain links TRBV19 to TRBJ2-1; tentative D call: TRBD2 (6 bases). The V and J ends lost 3 bases and 11 bases respectively, with 23 bases between them. The CDR3 has 16 amino acids. Germline V gene data show CDR1 as LNHDA and CDR2 as SQIVND (reference sequence). This CDR3 reads CASSISLAGPDVQQFF. Written as DNA, the CDR3 is TGTGCCAGTAGTATCTCCCTTGCGGGGCCCGATGTCCAGCAGTTCTTC.

The CDR3 loop is CASSSGGAGTEAFF. The CDR3 nucleotides read TGCGCCAGCAGTTCAGGGGGCGCGGGCACTGAAGCTTTCTTT. The V call is TRBV5-1, the J call TRBJ1-1; 8 bases match TRBD1. V was clipped by 5 bases and J by 4 bases; unmatched bases: 7. Germline CDR1 SGHRS, CDR2 YFSETQ. The length of the CDR3 is 14 residues.

This rearrangement joins TRBV19 to TRBJ1-5, with D perhaps matching TRBD1 (6 bases). Trimming stripped 8 bases from V and 2 bases from J, with 10 bases between. The germline gives CDR1 LNHDA, CDR2 SQIVND (reference sequence). CDR3 length equals 13 residues. In DNA, the CDR3 is TGTGCCAGTCAGGGGAATGGCAATCAGCCCCAGCATTTT. Its translation is CASQGNGNQPQHF.

This clone was recorded only once. The rearrangement uses TRBV7-2 and TRBJ1-2, with D unresolved. V lost 0 bases and J lost 5, with 13 bases in between. The length of the CDR3 is 15 residues. Germline CDR1 and CDR2: SGHTA and FQGNSA. CDR3 in amino acids: CASSLAPWGSYGYTF. The CDR3 DNA follows: TGTGCCAGCAGCTTAGCCCCTTGGGGATCGTATGGCTACACCTTC. Full variable domain (missing parts from reference TRBV7-2 and TRBJ1-2): GAGVSQSPSNKVTEKGKDVELRCDPISGHTALYWYRQSLGQGLEFLIYFQGNSAPDKSGLPSDRFSAERTGGSVSTLTIQRTQQEDSAVYLCASSLAPWGSYGYTFGSGTRLTVV.

The chain couples TRBV7-2 to TRBJ1-1; weak D call: TRBD1 (5 bases). V lost 3 bases to trimming and J lost 8 bases, with 19 bases between them. The germline CDR1 and CDR2 sequences are SGHTA and FQGNSA. The CDR3 spans 15 residues. The CDR3 DNA is TGTGCCAGCAGCTTGGACTTTGGCGGGACGCAAGAAGCTTTCTTT. As protein: CASSLDFGGTQEAFF.